One T cell receptor (beta chain) is described in this entry. Its antigen is still unknown. This specimen belongs to a study of T-cell memory formation after mild COVID-19. The study, taken as a whole, reports: Clones shrinking between day 15 and 85 showed a balanced CD4/CD8 split, and those that grew later tilted toward CD4+. For second-wave clones that peaked at day 37, SARS-CoV-2 specificity went unverified.

TCRdb itself ran the 5' RACE reads through MiXCR, one entry per CDR3 protein. The sample lists 200,000 to 300,000 distinct CDR3 sequences; over 15% were seen once. Trimming removed 6 bases from V and 6 bases from J, with 15 bases in between. The germline gives CDR1 MNHEY, CDR2 SVGEGT. This CDR3 comprises 14 residues. The chain uses TRBV6-2 or TRBV6-3 and TRBJ1-5; no reliable D call. The clonotype originates from a man aged 18 to 30 who had mild COVID-19 (a few samples of this study predate the infection). Cell type and time point are not known. Sequenced sample: PBMCs or a T cell subset sorted from them (not recorded which). CDR3: CASRRDWEGQPQHF. DNA for the CDR3: TGTGCCAGCAGGAGGGATTGGGAGGGTCAGCCCCAGCATTTT.